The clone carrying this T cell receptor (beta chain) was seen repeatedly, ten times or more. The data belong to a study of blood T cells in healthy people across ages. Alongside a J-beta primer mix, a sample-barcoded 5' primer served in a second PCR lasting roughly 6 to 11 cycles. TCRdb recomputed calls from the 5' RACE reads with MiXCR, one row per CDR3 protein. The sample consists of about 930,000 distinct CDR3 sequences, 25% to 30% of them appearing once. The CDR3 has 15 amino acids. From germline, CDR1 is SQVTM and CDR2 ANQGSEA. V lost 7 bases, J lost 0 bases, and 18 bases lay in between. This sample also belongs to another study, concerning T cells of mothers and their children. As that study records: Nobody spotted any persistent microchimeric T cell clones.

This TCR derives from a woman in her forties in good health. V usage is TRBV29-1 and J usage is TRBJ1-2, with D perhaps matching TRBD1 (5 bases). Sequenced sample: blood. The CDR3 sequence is CSAAFQGKANYGYTF. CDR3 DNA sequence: TGCAGCGCCGCCTTTCAGGGTAAAGCTAACTATGGCTACACCTTC.